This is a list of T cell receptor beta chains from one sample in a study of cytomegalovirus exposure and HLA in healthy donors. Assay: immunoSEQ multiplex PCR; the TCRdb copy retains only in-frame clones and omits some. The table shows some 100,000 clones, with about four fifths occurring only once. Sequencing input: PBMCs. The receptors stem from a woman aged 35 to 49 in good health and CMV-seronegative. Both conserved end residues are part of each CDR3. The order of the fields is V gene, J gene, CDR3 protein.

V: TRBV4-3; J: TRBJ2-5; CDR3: CASSQVSRKAGVQETQYF
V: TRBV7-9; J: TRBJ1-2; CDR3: CASSLSSEFYGYTF
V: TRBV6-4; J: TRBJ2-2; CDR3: CASSSSGTDTGELFF
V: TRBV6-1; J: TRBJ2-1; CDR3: CASSVDPGSSYNEQFF
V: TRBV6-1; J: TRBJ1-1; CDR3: CASSTWNRNTEAFF
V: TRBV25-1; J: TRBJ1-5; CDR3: CASSEGTGFQPQHF
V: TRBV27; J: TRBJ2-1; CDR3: CASSLGGATYNEQFF
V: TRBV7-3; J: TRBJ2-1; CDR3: CASSSRGQGITNEQFF
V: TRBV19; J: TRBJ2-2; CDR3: CASSTGLRTGGLNTGELFF
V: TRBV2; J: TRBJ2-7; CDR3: CATDPGTRLSYEQYF
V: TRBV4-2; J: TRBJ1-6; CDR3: CASSQISSSNNSPLHF
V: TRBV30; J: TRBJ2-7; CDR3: CAWSVNYGTVTYEQYF
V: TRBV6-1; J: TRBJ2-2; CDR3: CASSERLAGAFGELFF
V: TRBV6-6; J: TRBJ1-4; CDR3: CASSYGSDYEKLFF
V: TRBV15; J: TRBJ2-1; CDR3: CATSRGVLAVSNEQFF
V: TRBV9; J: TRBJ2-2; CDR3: CASSVGPGGGLAGANPGELFF
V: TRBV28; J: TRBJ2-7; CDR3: CASSLAGTYEQYF
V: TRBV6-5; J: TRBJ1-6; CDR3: CASSWDTKPNHSPLHF
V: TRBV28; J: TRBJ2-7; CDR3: CASNPIMGQGSHEQYF
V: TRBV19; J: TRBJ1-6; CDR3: CASTGDREGNSPLHF
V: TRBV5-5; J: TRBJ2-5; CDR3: CASTRTGRQETQYF
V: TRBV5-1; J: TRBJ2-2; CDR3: CASSLDGASNTGELFF